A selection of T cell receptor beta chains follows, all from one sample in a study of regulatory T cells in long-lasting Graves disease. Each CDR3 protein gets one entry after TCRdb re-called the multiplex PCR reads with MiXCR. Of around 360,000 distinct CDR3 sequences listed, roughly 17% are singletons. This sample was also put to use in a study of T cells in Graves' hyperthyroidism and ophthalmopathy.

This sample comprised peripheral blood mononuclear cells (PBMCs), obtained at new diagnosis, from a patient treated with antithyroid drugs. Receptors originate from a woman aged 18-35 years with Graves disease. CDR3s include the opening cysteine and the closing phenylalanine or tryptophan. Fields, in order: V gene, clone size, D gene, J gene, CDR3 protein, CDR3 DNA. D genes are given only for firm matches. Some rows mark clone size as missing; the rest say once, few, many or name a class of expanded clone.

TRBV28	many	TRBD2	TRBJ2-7	CASSPGLASGEQYF	TGTGCCAGCAGTCCTGGACTAGCGTCCGGCGAGCAGTACTTC
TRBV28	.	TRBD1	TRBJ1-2	CASRTPGQGLGYTF	TGTGCCAGCAGAACGCCGGGACAGGGACTTGGCTACACCTTC
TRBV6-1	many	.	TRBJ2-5	CASSAFGQLQETQYF	TGTGCCAGCAGCGCGTTTGGACAGCTCCAAGAGACCCAGTACTTC
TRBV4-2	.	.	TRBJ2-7	CASSQDRRYEQYF	TGTGCCAGCAGCCAAGATCGTCGCTACGAGCAGTACTTC
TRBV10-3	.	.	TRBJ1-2	CAIEQDSYGYTF	TGTGCCATCGAACAAGATTCCTATGGCTACACCTTC
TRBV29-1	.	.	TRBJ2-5	CSAVPGGETQYF	TGCAGCGCTGTACCGGGTGGAGAGACCCAGTACTTC
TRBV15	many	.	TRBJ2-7	CATSRGTTYEQYF	TGTGCCACCAGCAGAGGGACAACCTACGAGCAGTACTTC
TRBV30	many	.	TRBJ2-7	CAWSVRGGDEQYF	TGTGCCTGGAGTGTACGCGGCGGGGACGAGCAGTACTTC
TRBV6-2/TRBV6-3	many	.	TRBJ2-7	CASSYAGSYEQYF	TGTGCCAGCAGTTACGCAGGCTCCTACGAGCAGTACTTC
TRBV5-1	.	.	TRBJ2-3	CASSPSISGFTDTQYF	TGCGCCAGCAGCCCCTCAATTAGCGGATTCACAGATACGCAGTATTTT
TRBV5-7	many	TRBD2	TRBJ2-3	CAGGRITDTQYF	TGTGCCGGCGGGAGGATCACAGATACGCAGTATTTT
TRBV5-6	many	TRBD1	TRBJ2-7	CASSLGQGKHEQYF	TGTGCCAGCAGCTTGGGACAGGGAAAACACGAGCAGTACTTC
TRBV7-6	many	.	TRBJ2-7	CASSLEPYEQYF	TGTGCCAGCAGCTTGGAACCCTACGAGCAGTACTTC
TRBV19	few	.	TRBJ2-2	CASSIGAGHSTGELFF	TGTGCCAGTAGTATAGGCGCCGGTCATAGCACCGGGGAGCTGTTTTTT
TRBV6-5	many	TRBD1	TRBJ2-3	CASSYPGTGVQYF	TGTGCCAGCAGTTACCCCGGGACAGGTGTGCAGTATTTT
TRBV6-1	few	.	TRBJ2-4	CASSEAPPTVQYF	TGTGCCAGCAGTGAAGCTCCCCCAACGGTTCAGTACTTC
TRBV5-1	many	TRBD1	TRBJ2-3	CASSSTGGRTDTQYF	TGCGCCAGCAGCTCGACAGGGGGAAGGACAGATACGCAGTATTTT
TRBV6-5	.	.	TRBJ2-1	CASSSGRVVNEQFF	TGTGCCAGCAGTTCTGGCAGGGTGGTTAATGAGCAGTTCTTC
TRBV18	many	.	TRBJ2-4	CASSPNTRGDIQYF	TGTGCCAGCTCACCAAATACTCGAGGGGACATTCAGTACTTC
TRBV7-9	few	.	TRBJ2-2	CASSRYRETGELFF	TGTGCCAGCAGCCGATACAGGGAAACCGGGGAGCTGTTTTTT
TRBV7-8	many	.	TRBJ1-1	CASSLAGTTEAFF	TGTGCCAGCAGCTTAGCCGGGACGACTGAAGCTTTCTTT
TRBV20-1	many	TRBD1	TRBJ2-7	CSARARDRGYEQYF	TGCAGTGCTAGAGCCCGGGACAGGGGGTACGAGCAGTACTTC
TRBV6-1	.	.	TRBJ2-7	CASRSSRVMNEQYF	TGTGCCAGCAGGTCTTCGAGGGTCATGAACGAGCAGTACTTC
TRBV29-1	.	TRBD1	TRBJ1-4	CSAGQGSSEKLFF	TGCAGCGCTGGACAGGGGAGTAGTGAAAAACTGTTTTTT
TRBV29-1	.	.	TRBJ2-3	CSVEVSHTDTQYF	TGCAGCGTTGAAGTCAGTCACACAGATACGCAGTATTTT
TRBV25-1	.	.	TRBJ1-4	CASSWARNEKLFF	TGTGCCAGCAGTTGGGCCCGGAATGAAAAACTGTTTTTT
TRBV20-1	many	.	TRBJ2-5	CSARALYQETQYF	TGCAGTGCTAGAGCCTTGTACCAAGAGACCCAGTACTTC
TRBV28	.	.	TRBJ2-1	CASSPTTYSYNEQFF	TGTGCCAGCAGCCCGACTACCTACTCCTACAATGAGCAGTTCTTC
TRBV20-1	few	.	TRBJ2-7	CRGALGSYEQYF	TGCAGGGGGGCGTTAGGCTCCTACGAGCAGTACTTC
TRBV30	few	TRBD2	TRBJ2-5	CAWDRGAGGPRETQYF	TGTGCCTGGGATCGGGGAGCGGGAGGGCCGCGGGAGACCCAGTACTTC
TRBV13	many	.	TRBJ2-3	CASSRQATGTDTQYF	TGTGCCAGCAGTCGACAGGCCACCGGCACAGATACGCAGTATTTT
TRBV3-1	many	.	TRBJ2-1	CASSQGTTPWMNEQFF	TGTGCCAGCAGCCAAGGTACAACCCCTTGGATGAATGAGCAGTTCTTC
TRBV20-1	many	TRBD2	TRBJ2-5	CSAPTTSGEETQYF	TGCAGTGCCCCGACGACTAGCGGAGAAGAGACCCAGTACTTC
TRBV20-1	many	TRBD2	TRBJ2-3	CSAAGGTDTQYF	TGCAGTGCAGCGGGGGGCACAGATACGCAGTATTTT
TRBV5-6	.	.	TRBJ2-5	CASSSSESGETQYF	TGTGCCAGCAGCTCTAGCGAATCGGGGGAAACCCAGTACTTC
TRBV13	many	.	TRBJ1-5	CASSYRGQPNQPQHF	TGTGCCAGCAGCTACCGGGGACAACCGAATCAGCCCCAGCATTTT
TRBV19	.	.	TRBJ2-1	CASSEGRRNNEQFF	TGTGCCAGTAGTGAGGGGCGTAGAAACAATGAGCAGTTCTTC
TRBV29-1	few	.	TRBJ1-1	CSVVLNTEAFF	TGCAGCGTCGTATTGAACACTGAAGCTTTCTTT
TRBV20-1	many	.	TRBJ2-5	CSARRYRYQETQYF	TGCAGTGCTAGAAGGTACAGGTACCAAGAGACCCAGTACTTC
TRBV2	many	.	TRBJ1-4	CASIFGPNEKLFF	TGTGCCAGCATATTTGGGCCAAATGAAAAACTGTTTTTT
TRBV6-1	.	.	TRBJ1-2	CASSRDANYGYTF	TGTGCCAGCAGTCGAGACGCTAACTATGGCTACACCTTC
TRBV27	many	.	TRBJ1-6	CASSPGRGSRPLHF	TGTGCCAGCAGCCCAGGCCGGGGGTCGAGGCCCCTCCACTTT
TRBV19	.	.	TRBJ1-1	CASRDLYGTEAFF	TGTGCCAGTAGGGATCTCTACGGAACTGAAGCTTTCTTT
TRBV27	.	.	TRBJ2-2	CATGDAGELFF	TGTGCCACAGGAGACGCCGGGGAGCTGTTTTTT
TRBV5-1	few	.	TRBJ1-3	CASSLDVVGNTIYF	TGCGCCAGCAGCTTAGACGTAGTCGGAAACACCATATATTTT
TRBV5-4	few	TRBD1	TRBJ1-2	CASSADRVDGYTF	TGTGCCAGCAGCGCGGACAGGGTGGATGGCTACACCTTC
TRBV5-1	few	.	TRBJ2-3	CASYPGGENTDTQYF	TGCGCCAGCTACCCAGGGGGGGAGAACACAGATACGCAGTATTTT
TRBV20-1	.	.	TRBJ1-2	CSANLGPGYTF	TGCAGTGCTAATTTAGGGCCTGGCTACACCTTC
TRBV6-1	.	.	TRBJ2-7	CASSDDDGGYYEQYF	TGTGCCAGCAGTGATGACGACGGAGGGTACTACGAGCAGTACTTC